What follows is one T cell receptor beta chain and its context. This sample is drawn from a study of T cell changes during pregnancy in multiple sclerosis. Some clones are missing from TCRdb's copy, which holds only in-frame ones; the method was immunoSEQ multiplex PCR. Of tens of thousands of clones detected, 91% appear once; the ten largest clones hold over 1.5%. CDR1 is SGHKS, CDR2 YYEKEE, per germline (reference sequence). The CDR3 sequence is 14 residues long. Trimming removed 0 bases at V and 8 bases at J, with 14 bases between. The sample was peripheral blood, taken after pregnancy. The sequence came from a female donor in good health, enrolled as a control in a pregnancy study. This chain joins TRBV5-5 and TRBJ1-2; D is unclear. CDR3 coding DNA: TGTGCCAGCAGCTTGGACTACAGTACTAGGGGCTACACCTTC. Encoded protein: CASSLDYSTRGYTF.